Presented here are 19 T cell receptor beta chains from one specimen sequenced in a study of T-cell memory formation after mild COVID-19. TCRdb fed the 5' RACE reads into MiXCR, producing one record per CDR3 protein. Of approximately 88,000 distinct CDR3 sequences listed, 20% to 25% were seen once; the top ten hold roughly 41%. The sample comprised PBMCs or a T cell subset sorted from them (not recorded which). These TCRs come from a young man who had mild COVID-19 (a few samples of this study predate the infection). Cell type and time point are not known.

The rearrangement uses TRBV29-1 and TRBJ2-2; no reliable D call. Germline V gene lookup returns CDR1 SQVTM and CDR2 ANQGSEA. The ends were cut back, 5 bases at V and 0 bases at J, with 7 bases in the middle. The CDR3 extends over 13 amino acids. The CDR3 reads CSVQGTNTGELFF. The CDR3, as DNA: TGCAGCGTTCAAGGGACGAACACCGGGGAGCTGTTTTTT.

The chain carries TRBV7-6 and TRBJ1-2, with a possible D match to TRBD1 (6 bases). The germline V gene has CDR1 SGHVS and CDR2 FNYEAQ. CDR3 length: 13 residues. V lost 5 bases to trimming and J lost 4 bases, with 11 bases between them. Written as DNA, the CDR3 is TGTGCCAGCAGCCAAGGGGGGGCCTATGGCTACACCTTC. This sequence encodes CASSQGGAYGYTF.

The rearrangement links TRBV4-1 to TRBJ2-7; D possibly uses TRBD1 or TRBD2 (6 bases each). The CDR3 has 15 residues. V dropped 0 bases and J dropped 5 bases, with 14 bases sitting between them. Germline assignment: CDR1 MGHRA and CDR2 YSYEKL. For the CDR3, the DNA is TGCGCCAGCAGCCAAGATCGGGGGCCGGAGAACGAGCAGTACTTC. The encoded protein is CASSQDRGPENEQYF.

This clonotype was seen repeatedly, ten times or more. The J gene is TRBJ2-1, the V gene TRBV5-1; 7 bases map to TRBD2. The CDR3 contains 13 residues. CDR1 and CDR2 (germline): SGHRS, YFSETQ. Trimming removed 2 bases from V and 5 bases from J; junction bases left unmatched: 1. The CDR3 spells CASSLAGNNEQFF. The DNA for the CDR3 is TGCGCCAGCAGCTTAGCGGGGAACAATGAGCAGTTCTTC.

This clonotype has a handful of counts. The rearrangement links TRBV24-1 to TRBJ2-1, with D hard to call. The germline V and J ends were trimmed by 9 bases and 9 bases, with 11 bases remaining between them. This CDR3 comprises 11 residues. Germline assignment: CDR1 KGHDR and CDR2 SFDVKD. The CDR3 DNA reads TGTGCCACCGGGCTGGGTGCTGAGCAGTTCTTC. It encodes CATGLGAEQFF.

This clonotype has only a few counts. The CDR3 region has the DNA TGCGCCAGCAGCAGGCGGGGGGTGGACAATGAGCAGTTCTTC. Translation: CASSRRGVDNEQFF. The J gene is TRBJ2-1, the V gene TRBV5-1; 8 bases agree with TRBD2. V gave up 4 bases and J gave up 5 bases; unmatched junction bases: 5. The CDR3 is made up of 14 amino acids. Germline values: CDR1 SGHRS, CDR2 YFSETQ.

A few counts support this clonotype. The chain uses TRBV7-2 and TRBJ2-2; D is possibly TRBD1 (5 bases). This CDR3 spans 15 amino acids. The germline gives CDR1 SGHTA, CDR2 FQGNSA. Trimming cost V 1 base and J 5 bases, with 11 bases left between them. The CDR3: CASSLVPAGTGELFF. In DNA, the CDR3 is TGTGCCAGCAGCTTAGTCCCTGCAGGGACCGGGGAGCTGTTTTTT.

This clonotype was counted only a few times. The CDR3 DNA is TGTGCCAGCAGTTACGGTCGACAGCCTCGAAATTCACCCCTCCACTTT. Translation gives CASSYGRQPRNSPLHF. This sequence joins TRBV6-5 and TRBJ1-6; D is perhaps TRBD1 (5 bases). Trimming pared 2 bases from V and 7 bases from J, leaving 15 bases between. CDR1 and CDR2 from the germline V gene are MNHEY and SVGAGI. The CDR3 consists of 16 residues.

This chain connects TRBV5-5 to TRBJ2-4; 10 nucleotides match TRBD1. The CDR3 spans 15 residues. Germline V lookup: CDR1 SGHKS, CDR2 YYEKEE (reference sequence). V lost 0 bases and J lost 8; bases outside the gene matches: 5. The CDR3 coding sequence is TGTGCCAGCAGCTTGGGGGACAGGGGTGTAGACATTCAGTACTTC. Protein: CASSLGDRGVDIQYF.

This chain connects TRBV20-1 to TRBJ2-7; D is possibly TRBD1 (6 bases). Germline loops: CDR1 DFQATT, CDR2 SNEGSKA (reference sequence). V shed 6 bases and J shed 3 bases, with 12 bases lying between them. The CDR3 has 12 amino acids. The CDR3, as DNA: TGCAGTGCCAGGGACACCGGCTACGAGCAGTACTTC. Its protein is CSARDTGYEQYF.

V and J are TRBV9 and TRBJ1-6; TRBD1 matches 8 bases. This CDR3 spans 15 amino acids. CDR1 is SGDLS, CDR2 YYNGEE, per germline. V lost 3 bases and J lost 9; bases outside the gene matches: 8. The CDR3 region has the DNA TGTGCCAGCAGCGCCGGACAGGGTTTGGGTTCACCCCTCCACTTT. Its translation is CASSAGQGLGSPLHF.

The J gene is TRBJ1-1, the V gene TRBV12-5; a possible D gene is TRBD1 (5 bases). The CDR3 runs 15 residues. V was pared by 6 bases and J by 7 bases, with 21 bases between. Germline V gives CDR1 LGHNT, CDR2 FRNRAP. The CDR3 loop is CASGTDPGAAHEAFF. The CDR3 coding sequence is TGTGCTAGTGGCACGGACCCTGGGGCAGCCCATGAAGCTTTCTTT.

This clonotype was counted between two and nine times. The gene calls are TRBV6-6 and TRBJ2-7; D uncertain. CDR3 length: 11 residues. Per germline, CDR1 MNHNY and CDR2 SVGAGI (reference sequence). V shed 4 bases and J shed 7 bases, with 8 bases lying between them. CDR3 region: CASSWAVEQYF. The CDR3 nucleotides read TGTGCCAGCAGTTGGGCGGTAGAGCAGTACTTC.

This rearrangement joins TRBV19 to TRBJ1-6, with D unresolved. V shed 2 bases and J shed 14 bases, with 16 bases lying between them. Germline lookup yields CDR1 LNHDA and CDR2 SQIVND (reference sequence). The CDR3 contains 14 residues. The CDR3 region is CASSIYGSQRTLHF. The CDR3 DNA follows: TGTGCCAGTAGTATATATGGCAGCCAACGCACCCTCCACTTT.

This rearrangement joins TRBV3-1 to TRBJ1-6; D gene uncertain. The CDR3 is 15 residues long. V dropped 6 bases and J dropped 7 bases, with 16 bases sitting between them. Germline V gene data show CDR1 as LGHDT and CDR2 as YNNKEL (reference sequence). CDR3 DNA sequence: TGTGCCAGCAGATCTGACGAGGCCCACAATTCACCCCTCCACTTT. Its translation: CASRSDEAHNSPLHF.

The chain recombines TRBV7-3 with TRBJ2-2; a possible D gene is TRBD2 (5 bases). Germline lookup yields CDR1 SGHTA and CDR2 FQGTGA. Trimming removed 2 bases at V and 10 bases at J, with 11 bases between. This CDR3 has 13 residues. CDR3 loop: CASSLEAREELFF. In nucleotides, the CDR3 is TGTGCCAGCAGCTTAGAGGCTCGGGAGGAGCTGTTTTTT.

In its sample, this clonotype was seen a few times. The chain uses TRBV20-1 and TRBJ2-4; D is possibly TRBD2 (5 bases). There are 14 residues in the CDR3. Germline CDR1 and CDR2: DFQATT and SNEGSKA (reference sequence). V shed 3 bases and J shed 0 bases, with 9 bases lying between them. This chain's CDR3 is CSARVRGAKNIQYF. The CDR3 region has the DNA TGCAGTGCTAGGGTTCGGGGAGCCAAAAACATTCAGTACTTC.

This clonotype was seen more than once but under ten times. The chain uses TRBV6-5 and TRBJ1-1; D is perhaps TRBD1 (5 bases). CDR3 length equals 14 residues. CDR1 is MNHEY and CDR2 is SVGAGI in the germline V gene. V was cut by 0 bases and J by 10 bases, with 15 bases left in between. The CDR3 DNA is TGTGCCAGCAGTTACTCGATCGGGGGAGCCCCAGCTTTCTTT. Encoded protein: CASSYSIGGAPAFF.

The chain has TRBV5-4 and TRBJ1-3; D is ambiguous. The CDR3 totals 14 residues. V was clipped by 3 bases and J by 1 base, with 8 bases between them. Germline V gene data show CDR1 as SGHNT and CDR2 as YYREEE (reference sequence). The CDR3 region has the DNA TGTGCCAGCAGCTCCAGTGGATCTGGAAACACCATATATTTT. Translation gives CASSSSGSGNTIYF.